The source of this T cell receptor beta chain is a study of molecular identifiers for immune sequencing clone quantification. General observations from the study: Among 850,000 to 1,000,000 naive cells, spiked Jurkat TCR RNA from a single cell was reportedly detectable. Clonotypes surpassing 20 RNA copies contained over 99% of effector molecules, versus under 1% in naive cells.

Using 10%, 30% or 50% RNA, naive CD8 libraries were derived from approximately 22,000 to 940,000 sorted cells. CDR1 is SGDLS and CDR2 is YYNGEE in the germline V gene. The CDR3 extends over 15 amino acids. The V gene end was trimmed by 7 bases and the J gene end by 8 bases; junction bases not matched to a gene: 11. This clonotype occurred many times. As yet, its antigen is unknown. TCRdb ran MiXCR on the PCR reads and lists one entry per CDR3 protein. The data contain 9,500 to 15,000 distinct CDR3 sequences, about 17% of them singletons. This rearrangement joins TRBV9 to TRBJ2-2; 10 bases line up with TRBD2. Sequencing was done on a sample of naive CD8+ T cells from blood, with Jurkat cell RNA spiked in. Regarding subset: FACS-sorted CD8+CD4-CCR7+CD45RA+ naive T cells. This receptor was obtained from a human donor in good health. Some libraries in this study had Jurkat cell RNA spiked in. CDR3 sequence reads: CASHEGSSGSGELFF. For the CDR3, the DNA is TGTGCCAGCCACGAGGGGTCTAGCGGGAGTGGGGAGCTGTTTTTT. The entire variable domain, with the rest obtained from reference TRBV9 and TRBJ2-2, is as follows: DSGVTQTPKHLITATGQRVTLRCSPRSGDLSVYWYQQSLDQGLQFLIQYYNGEERAKGNILERFSAQQFPDLHSELNLSSLELGDSALYFCASHEGSSGSGELFFGEGSRLTVL.